This TCR beta chain was captured in a study of breast tumors, draining lymph nodes, adjacent tissues. Study findings and constraints: Tumor and nontumor repertoires were significantly more similar in luminal-like than in basal-like breast cancer. Tumor repertoires ranked between lymph nodes and nontumor tissue in diversity, with V and J gene preferences.

The V end lost 4 bases, the J end lost 2 bases, and 18 bases lay between the germline ends. Germline V gene lookup returns CDR1 MGHRA and CDR2 YSYEKL. This CDR3 comprises 17 residues. In its sample, this clonotype was seen many times. What it recognizes is unknown. TCRdb recomputed calls from the multiplex PCR reads with MiXCR, one row per CDR3 protein. The table lists more than 20,000 distinct CDR3 sequences, about 25% of them singletons, with roughly 13% in the top ten. The sequenced sample was breast tumor tissue. V usage is TRBV4-1 and J usage is TRBJ2-1; the D gene is possibly TRBD1 (6 bases). The TCR sequence derives from a female donor with breast cancer. Some clones in this sample may be carry-over from other donors' samples. Written as DNA, the CDR3 is TGCGCCAGCAGCCGAAGCCTGACAGGCGCAACCTACAATGAGCAGTTCTTC. This gives the protein CASSRSLTGATYNEQFF.